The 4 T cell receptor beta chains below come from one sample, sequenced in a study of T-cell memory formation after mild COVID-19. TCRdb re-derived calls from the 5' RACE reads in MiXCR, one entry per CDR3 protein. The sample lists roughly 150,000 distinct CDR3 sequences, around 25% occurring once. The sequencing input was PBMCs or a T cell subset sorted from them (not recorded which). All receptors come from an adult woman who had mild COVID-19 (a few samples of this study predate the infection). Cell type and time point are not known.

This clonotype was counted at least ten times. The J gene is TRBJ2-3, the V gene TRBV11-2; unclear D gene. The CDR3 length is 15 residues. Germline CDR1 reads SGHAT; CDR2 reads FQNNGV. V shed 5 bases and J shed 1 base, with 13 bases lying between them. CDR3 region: CASSPPGYGTDTQYF. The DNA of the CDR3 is TGTGCCAGCAGCCCACCGGGCTATGGCACAGATACGCAGTATTTT.

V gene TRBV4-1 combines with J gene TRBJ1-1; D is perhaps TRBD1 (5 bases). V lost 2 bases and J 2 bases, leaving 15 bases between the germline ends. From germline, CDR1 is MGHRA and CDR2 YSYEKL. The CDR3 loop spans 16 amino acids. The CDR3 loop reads CASSQPPGLLNTEAFF. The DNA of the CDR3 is TGCGCCAGCAGCCAACCCCCGGGGCTCCTTAACACTGAAGCTTTCTTT.

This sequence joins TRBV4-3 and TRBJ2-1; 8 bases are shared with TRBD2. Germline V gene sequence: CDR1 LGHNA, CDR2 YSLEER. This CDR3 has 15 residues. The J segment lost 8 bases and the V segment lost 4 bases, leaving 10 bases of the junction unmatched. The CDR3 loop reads CASSLGTSSMYEQFF. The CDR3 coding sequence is TGCGCCAGCAGCCTCGGGACTAGTTCAATGTATGAGCAGTTCTTC.

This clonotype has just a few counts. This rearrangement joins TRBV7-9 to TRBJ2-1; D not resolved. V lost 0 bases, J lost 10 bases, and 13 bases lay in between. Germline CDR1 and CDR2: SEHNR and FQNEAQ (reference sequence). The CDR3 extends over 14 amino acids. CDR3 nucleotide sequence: TGTGCCAGCAGCTTAGCGCCACTCGAAGCCGAGCAGTTCTTC. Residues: CASSLAPLEAEQFF. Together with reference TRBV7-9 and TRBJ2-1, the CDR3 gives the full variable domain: DTGVSQNPRHKITKRGQNVTFRCDPISEHNRLYWYRQTLGQGPEFLTYFQNEAQLEKSRLLSDRFSAERPKGSFSTLEIQRTEQGDSAMYLCASSLAPLEAEQFFGPGTRLTVL.